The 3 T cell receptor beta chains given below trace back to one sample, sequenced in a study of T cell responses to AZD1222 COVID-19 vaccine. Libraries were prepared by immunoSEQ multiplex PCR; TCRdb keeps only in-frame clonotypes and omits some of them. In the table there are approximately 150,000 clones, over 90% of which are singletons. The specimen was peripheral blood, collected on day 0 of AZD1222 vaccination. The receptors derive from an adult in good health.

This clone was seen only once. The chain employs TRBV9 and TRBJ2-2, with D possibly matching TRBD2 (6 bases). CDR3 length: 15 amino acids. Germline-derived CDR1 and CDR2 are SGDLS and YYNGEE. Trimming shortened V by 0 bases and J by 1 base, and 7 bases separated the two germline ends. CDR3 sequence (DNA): TGTGCCAGCAGCGTAGACGGGGGGAACACCGGGGAGCTGTTTTTT. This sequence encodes CASSVDGGNTGELFF.

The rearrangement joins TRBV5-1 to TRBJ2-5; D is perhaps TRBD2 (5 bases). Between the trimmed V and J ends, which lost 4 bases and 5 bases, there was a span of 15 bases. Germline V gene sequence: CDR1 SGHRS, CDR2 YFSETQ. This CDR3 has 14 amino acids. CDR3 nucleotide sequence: TGCGCCAGCAGCCCCCGGGTTCCGGGGGAGACCCAGTACTTC. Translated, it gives CASSPRVPGETQYF.

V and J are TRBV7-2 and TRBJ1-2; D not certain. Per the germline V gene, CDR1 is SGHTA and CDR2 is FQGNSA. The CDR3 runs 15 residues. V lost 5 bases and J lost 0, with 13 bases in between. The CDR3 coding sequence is TGTGCCAGCAGCCCATCTCCCGGCACTAACTATGGCTACACCTTC. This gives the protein CASSPSPGTNYGYTF.